A selection of T cell receptor beta chains follows, all from one sample in a study of shared clonotypes between healthy human individuals. The assay was immunoSEQ multiplex PCR, and TCRdb's table has in-frame clones only and misses some. The table has 2,500,000 or so clones, about nine tenths seen once. Material for sequencing was naive CD4+ T cells from PBMCs. The receptor source for this set is a man aged 18-30 years in good health. Some clones in this sample may be carry-over from other donors' samples. Each CDR3 is given with its conserved first and last residue. The order of the fields is V gene, clone size, J gene, D gene, CDR3 DNA, CDR3 protein. A D gene is named only where the DNA matches it firmly. Size is stated for part of the rows, as once, few or many counts, or as a class when the clone is expanded.

TRBV27	-	TRBJ2-1	TRBD2	TGTGCCAGCAGCCCCGGACTAGTCTCCTACAATGAGCAGTTCTTC	CASSPGLVSYNEQFF
TRBV5-1	-	TRBJ2-5	TRBD1	TGCGCCAGCAGCTTGGGGGGACAGGGGGCCGAGACCCAGTACTTC	CASSLGGQGAETQYF
TRBV28	-	TRBJ1-5	TRBD1	TGTGCCAGCAGTTTTCACGCCGGGACAGCAAATCAGCCCCAGCATTTT	CASSFHAGTANQPQHF
TRBV29-1	-	TRBJ2-7	-	TGCAGCGTGGGTACGACAGGCACCTACGAGCAGTACTTC	CSVGTTGTYEQYF
TRBV28	-	TRBJ2-7	TRBD1	TGTGCCAGCAGTCCCTGGGACAGGAGAAGGGAGCAGTACTTC	CASSPWDRRREQYF
TRBV28	-	TRBJ2-5	-	TGTGCCAGCCGTCATAGCCAAGAGACCCAGTACTTC	CASRHSQETQYF
TRBV29-1	-	TRBJ1-3	-	TGCAGCGGGTCAGACTCTGGAAACACCATATATTTT	CSGSDSGNTIYF
TRBV7-3	once	TRBJ1-2	-	TGTGCCAGCAGCTTAATGGGGACGCCGGGGTATGGCTACACCTTC	CASSLMGTPGYGYTF
TRBV6-1	-	TRBJ2-5	-	TGTGCCAGCAGTGAAAGGGGGCCTAGCGATGGGGCCCAGTACTTC	CASSERGPSDGAQYF
TRBV7-9	-	TRBJ2-5	-	TGTGCCAGCAGCGCCCGGGATTACCGCGGGTCGGGGTACTTC	CASSARDYRGSGYF